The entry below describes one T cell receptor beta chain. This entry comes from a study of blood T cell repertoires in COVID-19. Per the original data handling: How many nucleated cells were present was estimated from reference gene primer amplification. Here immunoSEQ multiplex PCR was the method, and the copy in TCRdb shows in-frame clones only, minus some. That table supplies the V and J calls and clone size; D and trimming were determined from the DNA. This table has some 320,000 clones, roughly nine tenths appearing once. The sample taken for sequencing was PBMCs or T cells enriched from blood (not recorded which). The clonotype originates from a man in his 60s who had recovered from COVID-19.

CDR3 protein: CASRVGGGRTNIQYF. CDR3 bases: TGCGCCAGCAGAGTCGGGGGAGGGAGGACAAACATTCAGTACTTC. This chain links TRBV5-1 with TRBJ2-4; 7 bases match TRBD2. The CDR3 is 15 amino acids. Germline CDR1 reads SGHRS; CDR2 reads YFSETQ. After removal of 5 bases from V and 6 bases from J, the junction contained 11 bases not matched to a gene.